This is a list of T cell receptor beta chains from one sample in a study of CD8+CD57+ T cells in acquired aplastic anemia. TCRdb called the reads again in MiXCR, with one record for every CDR3 protein. The table shows roughly 170,000 distinct CDR3 sequences, with just under 65% occurring only once. Sequences were obtained from sorted CD4+, CD8+, or CD8+CD57+ T cells (not recorded which) from PBMCs. Receptor source: a human donor in good health. CDR3s include the opening cysteine and the closing phenylalanine or tryptophan. D genes are given only for firm matches. The listing skips clone size in some rows; elsewhere it reads once, few, many or a size class.

V: TRBV9
D: NA
size: many
J: TRBJ2-5
CDR3: CASSDAVRETQYF
DNA: TGTGCCAGCAGCGATGCTGTTCGAGAGACCCAGTACTTC

V: TRBV29-1
D: NA
size: NA
J: TRBJ1-2
CDR3: CSVEVTAFYGYTF
DNA: TGCAGCGTTGAAGTTACAGCTTTCTATGGCTACACCTTC

V: TRBV7-9
D: TRBD1
size: few
J: TRBJ2-5
CDR3: CASSEYRGTEETQYF
DNA: TGTGCCAGCAGCGAATACAGGGGGACCGAAGAGACCCAGTACTTC

V: TRBV7-9
D: NA
size: NA
J: TRBJ1-2
CDR3: CASSLGTYYGYTF
DNA: TGTGCCAGCAGCTTAGGGACATATTATGGCTACACCTTC

V: TRBV29-1
D: NA
size: NA
J: TRBJ1-1
CDR3: CSVEARIMNTEAFF
DNA: TGCAGCGTTGAAGCCCGGATAATGAACACTGAAGCTTTCTTT

V: TRBV7-2
D: NA
size: NA
J: TRBJ1-5
CDR3: CASSLEDSSNQPQHF
DNA: TGTGCCAGCAGCTTAGAGGACAGTAGCAATCAGCCCCAGCATTTT

V: TRBV12-5
D: TRBD2
size: NA
J: TRBJ2-5
CDR3: CASAISGGGETQYF
DNA: TGTGCTAGTGCTATTAGCGGGGGGGGAGAGACCCAGTACTTC

V: TRBV7-9
D: TRBD1
size: NA
J: TRBJ1-4
CDR3: CASSPRDRGNEKLFF
DNA: TGTGCCAGCAGCCCCCGGGACAGGGGAAACGAAAAACTGTTTTTT

V: TRBV7-2
D: TRBD2
size: NA
J: TRBJ2-1
CDR3: CASSLGTSGFNEQFF
DNA: TGTGCCAGCAGCCTCGGGACTAGCGGATTCAATGAGCAGTTCTTC

V: TRBV7-9
D: NA
size: many
J: TRBJ1-3
CDR3: CASTAVSGNTIYF
DNA: TGTGCCAGCACGGCAGTCAGCGGAAACACCATATATTTT